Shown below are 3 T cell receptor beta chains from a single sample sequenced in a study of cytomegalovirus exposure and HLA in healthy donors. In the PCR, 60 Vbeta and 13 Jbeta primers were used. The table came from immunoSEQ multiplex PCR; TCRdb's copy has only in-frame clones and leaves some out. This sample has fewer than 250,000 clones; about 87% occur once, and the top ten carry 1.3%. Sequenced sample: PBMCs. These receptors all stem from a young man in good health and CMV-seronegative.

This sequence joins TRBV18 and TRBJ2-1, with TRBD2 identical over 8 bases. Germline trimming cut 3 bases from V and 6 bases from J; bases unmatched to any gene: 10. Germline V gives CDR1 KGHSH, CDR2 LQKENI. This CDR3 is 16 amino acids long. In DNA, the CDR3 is TGTGCCAGCTCACCGGGCGGGGGGCTTCGGGGCAATGAGCAGTTCTTC. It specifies CASSPGGGLRGNEQFF.

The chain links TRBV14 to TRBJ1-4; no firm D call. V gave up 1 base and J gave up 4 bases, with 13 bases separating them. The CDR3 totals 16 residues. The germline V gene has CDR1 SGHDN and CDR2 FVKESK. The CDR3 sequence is CASSQGFSSGNEKLFF. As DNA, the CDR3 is TGTGCCAGCAGCCAAGGGTTCAGTAGCGGTAATGAAAAACTGTTTTTT.

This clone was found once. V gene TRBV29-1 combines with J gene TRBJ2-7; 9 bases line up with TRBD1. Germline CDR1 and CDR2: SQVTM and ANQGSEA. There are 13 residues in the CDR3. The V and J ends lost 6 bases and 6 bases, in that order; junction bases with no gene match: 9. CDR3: CSVALDRGGEQYF. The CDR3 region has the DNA TGCAGCGTCGCCCTGGACAGGGGTGGCGAGCAGTACTTC.